This is a list of T cell receptor beta chains from one sample in a study of early T cells in non-severe SARS-CoV-2 infection. TCRdb ran MiXCR on the 5' RACE reads and lists one entry per CDR3 protein. The table lists 66,000 or so distinct CDR3 sequences, about 13% of them singletons. Sequences were obtained from whole blood. Source of these receptors: an adult who was a healthcare worker with PCR-confirmed SARS-CoV-2 infection or an uninfected control (not recorded which). Each CDR3 is given with its conserved first and last residue. Each record gives: J gene, D gene, V gene, clone size, CDR3 DNA, CDR3 protein. D genes are given only for firm matches. Size tells how often a clone was seen (once, few, many) or the class of an expanded clone, and some rows leave it out.

>TRBJ2-7|-|TRBV7-2|-
TGTGCCAGCAGCCCCAGGGACGCCCTTGGGGAGCAGTACTTC
CASSPRDALGEQYF
>TRBJ2-4|-|TRBV12-3/TRBV12-4|few
TGTGCCAGCAGCCCCGGGGCCGAGGGGAACATTCAGTACTTC
CASSPGAEGNIQYF
>TRBJ2-3|TRBD1|TRBV7-6|-
TGTGCCAGCAGCTTAGCGGTGGGACAGGGGACCGCAGATACGCAGTATTTT
CASSLAVGQGTADTQYF
>TRBJ1-5|-|TRBV20-1|few
TGCAGTGCCGAACCGGTGGAGACGATCAATCAGCCCCAGCATTTT
CSAEPVETINQPQHF
>TRBJ2-7|-|TRBV7-8|-
TGTGCCAGCAGCTCCCAACAGGGAACGGGGGAGCAGTACTTC
CASSSQQGTGEQYF
>TRBJ1-6|-|TRBV20-1|few
TGCAGTGCTGTGGGGAATAATTCACCCCTCCACTTT
CSAVGNNSPLHF
>TRBJ2-3|TRBD1|TRBV15|-
TGTGCCACCAGCAGACCGGGACAGGGATTATCAGATACGCAGTATTTT
CATSRPGQGLSDTQYF
>TRBJ2-1|TRBD2|TRBV12-3/TRBV12-4|-
TGTGCCAGCAGACAAGCGGGAGGGAGCTCCTACAATGAGCAGTTCTTC
CASRQAGGSSYNEQFF
>TRBJ2-7|-|TRBV7-3|-
TGTGCCAGCAGCTTAACCGGGAGCGCTCTTCTCTCGTTC
CASSLTGSALLSF
>TRBJ2-2|-|TRBV19|-
TGTGCCAGTAGGGTGGACAGCGGGGAGCTGTTTTTT
CASRVDSGELFF
>TRBJ1-1|TRBD1|TRBV7-9|many
TGTGCCAGCAGTTCGGGACAGGGGGCTCTCAACACTGAAGCTTTCTTT
CASSSGQGALNTEAFF
>TRBJ2-6|-|TRBV27|-
TGTGCCAGCAGTAGGAGGGCTGGGATCTCTGGGGCCAACGTCCTGACTTTC
CASSRRAGISGANVLTF
>TRBJ1-2|-|TRBV12-3/TRBV12-4|few
TGTGCCAGCAGTGGATACCGGGGTTCCTATGGCTACACCTTC
CASSGYRGSYGYTF
>TRBJ1-2|-|TRBV12-5|-
TGTGCTAGTGGTTTGGTACCTCCGGGAGGGAAAAACTATGGCTACACCTTC
CASGLVPPGGKNYGYTF
>TRBJ2-7|-|TRBV6-6|many
TGTGCCAGCAGACCTCTAGCGTCCGGCGAGCAGTACTTC
CASRPLASGEQYF
>TRBJ1-5|TRBD1|TRBV27|-
TGTGCCAGCAGTCCCAGGGGGAGAGGCAATCAGCCCCAGCATTTT
CASSPRGRGNQPQHF
>TRBJ2-2|TRBD1|TRBV7-2|many
TGTGCCAGCAGACCGGGACAGGGCAACACCGGGGAGCTGTTTTTT
CASRPGQGNTGELFF